These T cell receptor beta chains were read from a single sample in a study of post-analysis software for immune sequencing data. TCRdb reprocessed the PCR reads via MiXCR and lists one record per CDR3 protein. The data hold over 300,000 distinct CDR3 sequences, with around a third observed a single time. Specimen: blood. The receptor source for this set is a girl aged 10 to 17 with multiple sclerosis. Each CDR3 is given with its conserved first and last residue. The order of the fields is clone size, V gene, D gene, J gene, CDR3 protein, CDR3 DNA. The D gene is left open where the match is weak. The size field is filled for only some rows; it gives once, few, many or a size class.

size: NA; V: TRBV6-5; D: TRBD1; J: TRBJ2-7; CDR3: CASRRQGLAEQYF; DNA: TGTGCCAGCAGGCGACAGGGGCTTGCCGAGCAGTACTTC
size: few; V: TRBV12-3/TRBV12-4; D: NA; J: TRBJ2-7; CDR3: CASRGENYEQYF; DNA: TGTGCCAGCAGAGGGGAAAATTACGAGCAGTACTTC
size: NA; V: TRBV6-2/TRBV6-3; D: TRBD2; J: TRBJ2-1; CDR3: CATSGLAGGGNEQFF; DNA: TGTGCCACCTCGGGACTAGCGGGGGGCGGGAATGAGCAGTTCTTC
size: NA; V: TRBV5-1; D: NA; J: TRBJ2-3; CDR3: CASSILTGTSTDTQYF; DNA: TGCGCCAGCAGCATCCTCACAGGCACTAGCACAGATACGCAGTATTTT
size: NA; V: TRBV6-5; D: TRBD2; J: TRBJ2-5; CDR3: CASSYSLAGQETQYF; DNA: TGTGCCAGCAGTTACTCGCTAGCGGGGCAAGAGACCCAGTACTTC
size: few; V: TRBV7-9; D: NA; J: TRBJ2-7; CDR3: CASSLTGAHEQYF; DNA: TGTGCCAGCAGCTTAACGGGGGCCCACGAGCAGTACTTC
size: many; V: TRBV3-1; D: TRBD2; J: TRBJ2-5; CDR3: CASSSGGAETQYF; DNA: TGTGCCAGCAGCAGCGGGGGGGCCGAGACCCAGTACTTC
size: NA; V: TRBV20-1; D: NA; J: TRBJ2-7; CDR3: CSAPRTATMDEQYF; DNA: TGCAGTGCCCCCAGGACAGCCACCATGGACGAGCAGTACTTC
size: once; V: TRBV12-3/TRBV12-4; D: TRBD2; J: TRBJ2-3; CDR3: CASSLGGTSGGRTDTQYF; DNA: TGTGCCAGCAGTTTGGGGGGGACTAGCGGGGGGCGGACAGATACGCAGTATTTT
size: few; V: TRBV4-1; D: NA; J: TRBJ2-1; CDR3: CASSQELRGWVFF; DNA: TGCGCCAGCAGCCAAGAACTCAGGGGCTGGGTGTTCTTC
size: NA; V: TRBV7-2; D: NA; J: TRBJ2-6; CDR3: CASSPTRGEISSGANVLTF; DNA: TGTGCCAGCAGCCCAACCAGGGGGGAAATTTCCTCTGGGGCCAACGTCCTGACTTTC
size: few; V: TRBV7-3; D: TRBD1; J: TRBJ2-7; CDR3: CASSLTRDSEQYF; DNA: TGTGCCAGCAGCTTAACGAGGGACAGCGAGCAGTACTTC
size: NA; V: TRBV29-1; D: NA; J: TRBJ2-3; CDR3: CSVELGGVPTDTQYF; DNA: TGCAGCGTTGAGTTGGGGGGCGTTCCCACAGATACGCAGTATTTT
size: few; V: TRBV6-1; D: TRBD1; J: TRBJ1-5; CDR3: CASSRLNQQGIGNQPQHF; DNA: TGTGCCAGCAGCCGACTAAATCAACAGGGGATAGGGAATCAGCCCCAGCATTTT
size: few; V: TRBV12-3/TRBV12-4; D: NA; J: TRBJ2-5; CDR3: CASSLVRGEQYF; DNA: TGTGCCAGCAGTTTAGTTAGGGGGGAGCAGTACTTC
size: NA; V: TRBV12-3/TRBV12-4; D: NA; J: TRBJ1-5; CDR3: CASSFLGGQPQHF; DNA: TGTGCCAGCAGTTTTTTGGGTGGTCAGCCCCAGCATTTT
size: few; V: TRBV20-1; D: NA; J: TRBJ2-7; CDR3: CSARDRPGVPYEQYF; DNA: TGCAGTGCTAGAGATCGTCCAGGGGTGCCCTACGAGCAGTACTTC
size: few; V: TRBV28; D: NA; J: TRBJ2-7; CDR3: CASSQTGRTYEQYF; DNA: TGTGCCAGCAGTCAAACGGGACGGACCTACGAGCAGTACTTC
size: many; V: TRBV4-1; D: NA; J: TRBJ2-7; CDR3: CASSLVRGAGEQYF; DNA: TGCGCCAGCAGCCTCGTTAGGGGGGCTGGCGAGCAGTACTTC
size: few; V: TRBV5-1; D: NA; J: TRBJ1-6; CDR3: CASSMTAGSYNSPLHF; DNA: TGCGCCAGCAGCATGACAGCGGGCTCCTATAATTCACCCCTCCACTTT
size: once; V: TRBV20-1; D: NA; J: TRBJ2-5; CDR3: CSTIRATSPQETQYF; DNA: TGCAGTACTATAAGAGCTACTAGTCCTCAAGAGACCCAGTACTTC
size: NA; V: TRBV7-2; D: TRBD1; J: TRBJ1-5; CDR3: CASSFGQGLNQPQHF; DNA: TGTGCCAGCAGTTTCGGACAGGGGCTCAATCAGCCCCAGCATTTT
size: few; V: TRBV6-6; D: NA; J: TRBJ2-3; CDR3: CASSLEMVDTQYF; DNA: TGTGCCAGCAGTCTCGAGATGGTAGATACGCAGTATTTT
size: NA; V: TRBV12-3/TRBV12-4; D: NA; J: TRBJ2-5; CDR3: CASSFGPVRETQYF; DNA: TGTGCCAGCAGTTTCGGACCTGTGCGAGAGACCCAGTACTTC
size: NA; V: TRBV4-2; D: NA; J: TRBJ2-1; CDR3: CASTGAPYNEQFF; DNA: TGTGCCAGCACCGGAGCTCCCTACAATGAGCAGTTCTTC
size: NA; V: TRBV7-2; D: NA; J: TRBJ1-1; CDR3: CASSRAGSTEAFF; DNA: TGTGCCAGCTCTAGGGCAGGGAGCACTGAAGCTTTCTTT